These 10 T cell receptor beta chains were sequenced from one sample in a study of shared clonotypes between healthy human individuals. Clones were read by immunoSEQ multiplex PCR, and TCRdb kept only the in-frame ones, dropping some. Among millions of clones listed, about 92% were seen once. Sequencing input: naive CD4+ T cells sorted from blood. The subset here: CD45RA+ positively selected. These TCRs come from a man aged 18 to 30 in good health.

The chain couples TRBV7-6 to TRBJ2-3; 14 bases map to TRBD2. Germline V lookup: CDR1 SGHVS, CDR2 FNYEAQ. This CDR3 spans 17 amino acids. Trimming cost V 3 bases and J 3 bases; bases outside gene matches: 5. The CDR3: CASSLKRTSGGTDTQYF. The CDR3 coding sequence is TGTGCCAGCAGCTTGAAAAGGACTAGCGGGGGGACAGATACGCAGTATTTT. Full variable domain (rest looked up from reference TRBV7-6 and TRBJ2-3): GAGVSQSPRYKVTKRGQDVALRCDPISGHVSLYWYRQALGQGPEFLTYFNYEAQQDKSGLPNDRFSAERPEGSISTLTIQRTEQRDSAMYRCASSLKRTSGGTDTQYFGPGTRLTVL.

The chain links TRBV5-4 to TRBJ2-5; TRBD1 might be the D (6 bases). This CDR3 is 15 amino acids long. Germline loops: CDR1 SGHNT, CDR2 YYREEE (reference sequence). V was pared by 3 bases and J by 3 bases, with 15 bases between. CDR3 region: CASSSGGILEETQYF. In DNA, the CDR3 is TGTGCCAGCAGCTCTGGGGGCATTTTGGAAGAGACCCAGTACTTC.

The chain combines TRBV7-9 with TRBJ1-2; the match to TRBD1 covers 7 bases. The CDR3 consists of 15 residues. The germline CDR1 and CDR2 sequences are SEHNR and FQNEAQ (reference sequence). Trimming cost V 2 bases and J 8 bases; bases outside gene matches: 11. CDR3 sequence (DNA): TGTGCCAGCAGCTTACGAGGGGGCGAACGGACAGGCTACACCTTC. Its translation is CASSLRGGERTGYTF.

The CDR3 DNA reads as TGTGCCAGCAGTTTAAGGCAGCCACCAAAACTGTTTTTT. Residues: CASSLRQPPKLFF. The V and J genes are TRBV28 and TRBJ1-4; D gene ambiguous. The CDR3 length is 13 residues. Germline CDR1 and CDR2: MDHEN and SYDVKM. Deletions cut 2 bases from V and 10 bases from J, with 11 bases between.

V and J are TRBV7-8 and TRBJ1-1, with D unclear. The length of the CDR3 is 17 residues. Germline values: CDR1 SGHVS, CDR2 FQNEAQ. Trimming removed 0 bases from V and 1 base from J, with 15 bases in between. CDR3: CASSLAHRQAGNTEAFF. CDR3 coding DNA: TGTGCCAGCAGCTTAGCTCATAGGCAGGCCGGGAACACTGAAGCTTTCTTT.

V gene TRBV6-1 combines with J gene TRBJ1-1, with no clear D. Trimming shortened V by 0 bases and J by 3 bases, and 8 bases separated the two germline ends. Germline CDR1 is MNHNS and CDR2 is SASEGT. The CDR3 is 14 residues long. The CDR3 region is CASSEAVFHTEAFF. DNA of the CDR3: TGTGCCAGCAGTGAAGCGGTATTCCACACTGAAGCTTTCTTT.

This clone was seen a single time. CDR3 residues: CAWIDSSYEQYF. The CDR3 coding sequence is TGTGCCTGGATCGACAGCTCCTACGAGCAGTACTTC. The J gene is TRBJ2-7, the V gene TRBV30; a possible D gene is TRBD1 (5 bases). Looked up from germline, CDR1 is GTSNPN and CDR2 is SVGIG (reference sequence). With 4 bases removed from V and 0 bases from J, the gap between germline ends came to 7 bases. CDR3 length: 12 amino acids.

The rearrangement uses TRBV10-3 and TRBJ1-1; TRBD1 aligns across 9 bases. In germline, CDR1 is ENHRY, CDR2 SYGVKD. The CDR3 covers 13 residues. V dropped 6 bases and J dropped 5; count of bases not matched to a gene: 4. The CDR3 is CAIRGDRVTEAFF. CDR3 sequence (DNA): TGTGCCATCAGGGGGGACAGGGTGACTGAAGCTTTCTTT.

The chain joins TRBV7-9 to TRBJ1-2; 8 bases map to TRBD1. J gave up 8 bases and V 3 bases, and 23 bases lay outside the gene matches. Per germline, CDR1 SEHNR and CDR2 FQNEAQ (reference sequence). CDR3 size: 19 residues. CDR3 nucleotides: TGTGCCAGCAGCTTTCGCGGACCGTCGACAGGGGCCGTCGTCGGGGGCTACACCTTC. Translated, it gives CASSFRGPSTGAVVGGYTF.

The rearrangement joins TRBV19 to TRBJ2-3; the match to TRBD2 covers 10 bases. This CDR3 is 18 amino acids long. The germline CDR1 and CDR2 sequences are LNHDA and SQIVND (reference sequence). V trimming: 6 bases; J trimming: 5 bases; junction bases outside the gene matches: 17. CDR3 in amino acids: CASSHLGGLAGAEDTQYF. In DNA form, the CDR3 reads TGTGCCAGTAGCCATCTAGGAGGGCTAGCGGGAGCCGAAGATACGCAGTATTTT. The full variable domain, rest sourced from reference TRBV19 and TRBJ2-3, is DGGITQSPKYLFRKEGQNVTLSCEQNLNHDAMYWYRQDPGQGLRLIYYSQIVNDFQKGDIAEGYSVSREKKESFPLTVTSAQKNPTAFYLCASSHLGGLAGAEDTQYFGPGTRLTVL.